The 19 T cell receptor beta chains given below trace back to one sample, sequenced in a study of cytomegalovirus exposure and HLA in healthy donors. This PCR relied on a set of 60 Vbeta primers and 13 Jbeta primers. Here immunoSEQ multiplex PCR was the method, and the copy in TCRdb shows in-frame clones only, minus some. This sample's table reports 60,000 to 65,000 clones. Material for sequencing was PBMCs. The receptors were sampled from a man aged 25-45 years in good health and CMV-seropositive.

This chain uses TRBV19 with TRBJ1-4; the D is unclear. The CDR3 runs 15 residues. Trimming removed 10 bases from V and 4 bases from J, with 19 bases in between. Germline CDR1 reads LNHDA; CDR2 reads SQIVND (reference sequence). The CDR3 DNA reads TGTGCCACCCAAAAACTGGACTCAAGTAATGAAAAACTGTTTTTT. The encoded protein is CATQKLDSSNEKLFF.

The J gene is TRBJ1-1, the V gene TRBV11-2; no clear D gene. CDR1 and CDR2 (germline): SGHAT, FQNNGV. The CDR3 is 15 amino acids. The ends were cut back, 5 bases at V and 5 bases at J, with 18 bases in the middle. The DNA of the CDR3 is TGTGCCAGCAGCAGCAGCATTGTCCCGGAGACTGAAGCTTTCTTT. This gives the protein CASSSSIVPETEAFF.

The chain is built from TRBV5-1 and TRBJ1-1, with TRBD1 matching 8 bases. Trimming at V came to 0 bases and at J to 0 bases, leaving 7 bases not matched to a gene. This CDR3 is 17 amino acids long. Germline V gene lookup returns CDR1 SGHRS and CDR2 YFSETQ. CDR3: CASSLEDREPMNTEAFF. The CDR3 DNA reads as TGCGCCAGCAGCTTGGAGGACAGGGAACCTATGAACACTGAAGCTTTCTTT.

The chain is built from TRBV21-1 and TRBJ1-1. TRBV21-1 is tagged as a pseudogene. The length of the CDR3 is 11 residues. This chain's CDR3 is CASSLPAGAFF. The CDR3 nucleotides are TGTGCCAGCAGCCTCCCCGCGGGAGCTTTCTTT.

V gene TRBV21-1 combines with J gene TRBJ2-4; TRBD2, the D gene given by the table, was not confirmed from the DNA. TRBV21-1 represents a pseudogene. CDR3 length: 17 amino acids. CDR3 amino acids: CASKVWGGVLAKNIQYF. CDR3 in DNA: TGTGCCAGCAAAGTATGGGGGGGCGTACTAGCCAAAAACATTCAGTACTTC.

The chain joins TRBV5-6 to TRBJ1-4; 7 bases align to TRBD1. V dropped 3 bases and J dropped 5; count of bases not matched to a gene: 7. Germline values: CDR1 SGHDT, CDR2 YYEEEE. CDR3 size: 15 residues. The CDR3 loop reads CASSWRQGSNEKLFF. The CDR3 DNA reads as TGTGCCAGCAGCTGGCGACAGGGATCGAATGAAAAACTGTTTTTT.

This rearrangement joins TRBV6-5 to TRBJ2-1; D may be TRBD1 (7 bases). The CDR3 extends over 16 amino acids. Germline V gene sequence: CDR1 MNHEY, CDR2 SVGAGI. Trimming cost V 0 bases and J 4 bases, with 13 bases left between them. CDR3 bases: TGTGCCAGCAGTTACTCGGGCGGGACAGCATACAATGAGCAGTTCTTC. It is translated as CASSYSGGTAYNEQFF.

The V and J genes are TRBV10-3 and TRBJ2-7; D unclear. This CDR3 has 14 residues. CDR1 and CDR2 from the germline V gene are ENHRY and SYGVKD. V was cut by 10 bases and J by 2 bases, with 18 bases left in between. For the CDR3, the DNA is TGTGCCAGCAGACCGGTAATGGTGACCTACGAGCAGTACTTC. The encoded protein is CASRPVMVTYEQYF.

The CDR3 is CASSLTGGATEAFF. The CDR3 nucleotides read TGCGCCAGCAGTCTTACCGGGGGGGCTACTGAAGCTTTCTTT. This sequence joins TRBV5-1 and TRBJ1-1, with D perhaps TRBD1 (6 bases). CDR3 length: 14 amino acids. Germline V lookup: CDR1 SGHRS, CDR2 YFSETQ. Trimming removed 5 bases from V and 5 bases from J, with 16 bases in between.

CDR3 in DNA: TGCGCCAGCAGCCCCAACAGGGGTGCCACTGAAGCTTTCTTT. It is translated as CASSPNRGATEAFF. This chain joins TRBV4-1 and TRBJ1-1; TRBD1 matches 7 bases. Unmatched junction bases numbered 6, after V lost 4 bases and J lost 4 bases. CDR1 MGHRA and CDR2 YSYEKL come from the germline V gene. The CDR3 covers 14 residues.

This chain uses TRBV29-1 with TRBJ2-5, with a weak D call TRBD1 (6 bases). Germline-derived CDR1 and CDR2 are SQVTM and ANQGSEA. The CDR3 length is 15 residues. V lost 3 bases and J lost 1, with 15 bases in between. CDR3 sequence: CSVDGQGLIQETQYF. The CDR3 DNA reads TGCAGCGTTGATGGTCAGGGGCTCATCCAAGAGACCCAGTACTTC.

The chain links TRBV9 to TRBJ1-1; 7 bases fit TRBD1. The J segment lost 2 bases and the V segment lost 3 bases, leaving 1 base of the junction unmatched. This CDR3 is 13 amino acids long. Germline V lookup: CDR1 SGDLS, CDR2 YYNGEE. Here the CDR3 reads CASSAGGNTEAFF. For the CDR3, the DNA is TGTGCCAGCAGCGCAGGGGGAAACACTGAAGCTTTCTTT.

This chain uses TRBV29-1 with TRBJ2-7; D gene uncertain. Germline CDR1 SQVTM, CDR2 ANQGSEA. The CDR3 consists of 13 residues. Trimming pared 7 bases from V and 4 bases from J, leaving 17 bases between. CDR3 sequence reads: CSASPSGGYEQYF. The CDR3 DNA reads as TGCAGCGCCAGCCCCTCGGGTGGTTACGAGCAGTACTTC.

This chain uses TRBV10-3 with TRBJ2-3; D gene unclear. Per germline, CDR1 ENHRY and CDR2 SYGVKD. V lost 3 bases and J 0 bases, leaving 4 bases between the germline ends. The CDR3 runs 13 residues. The CDR3 here is CAISDPSTDTQYF. Here the CDR3 DNA reads TGTGCCATCAGTGACCCTAGCACAGATACGCAGTATTTT.

The J gene is TRBJ2-4, the V gene TRBV6-5, with TRBD1 identical over 10 bases. J gave up 6 bases and V 4 bases, and 6 bases lay outside the gene matches. The CDR3 loop spans 15 amino acids. Germline V lookup: CDR1 MNHEY, CDR2 SVGAGI. The DNA for the CDR3 is TGTGCCAGCAGTTCTCAGACAGGGGGCATAAACATTCAGTACTTC. It encodes CASSSQTGGINIQYF.

The CDR3 region is CASTELAGGPDTQYF. CDR3 sequence (DNA): TGTGCCAGCACCGAACTAGCGGGAGGGCCAGATACGCAGTATTTT. The chain has TRBV6-1 and TRBJ2-3, with 13 bases identical to TRBD2. CDR1 MNHNS and CDR2 SASEGT come from the germline V gene. This CDR3 region has 15 residues. Unmatched junction bases numbered 5, after V lost 7 bases and J lost 4 bases.

The chain has TRBV18 and TRBJ2-7; weak D call: TRBD1 (6 bases). In germline, CDR1 is KGHSH, CDR2 LQKENI. The CDR3 length is 15 residues. With 0 bases removed from V and 3 bases from J, the gap between germline ends came to 12 bases. CDR3 protein: CASSPPGTPNYEQYF. DNA for the CDR3: TGTGCCAGCTCACCACCGGGGACACCCAACTACGAGCAGTACTTC.

The chain links TRBV9 to TRBJ2-2, with unresolved D. The CDR3 is 14 residues long. Trimming cost V 1 base and J 1 base, with 5 bases left between them. Germline assignment: CDR1 SGDLS and CDR2 YYNGEE. The CDR3 here is CASSVYGNTGELFF. The CDR3 nucleotides read TGTGCCAGCAGCGTATACGGGAACACCGGGGAGCTGTTTTTT.

This chain links TRBV11-2 with TRBJ2-2, with D unresolved. The CDR3 is 16 residues long. Trimming stripped 5 bases from V and 2 bases from J, with 15 bases between. CDR1 SGHAT and CDR2 FQNNGV come from the germline V gene. This CDR3 is CASSPPSRPNTGELFF. CDR3 DNA sequence: TGTGCCAGCAGCCCCCCGAGCAGGCCTAACACCGGGGAGCTGTTTTTT.